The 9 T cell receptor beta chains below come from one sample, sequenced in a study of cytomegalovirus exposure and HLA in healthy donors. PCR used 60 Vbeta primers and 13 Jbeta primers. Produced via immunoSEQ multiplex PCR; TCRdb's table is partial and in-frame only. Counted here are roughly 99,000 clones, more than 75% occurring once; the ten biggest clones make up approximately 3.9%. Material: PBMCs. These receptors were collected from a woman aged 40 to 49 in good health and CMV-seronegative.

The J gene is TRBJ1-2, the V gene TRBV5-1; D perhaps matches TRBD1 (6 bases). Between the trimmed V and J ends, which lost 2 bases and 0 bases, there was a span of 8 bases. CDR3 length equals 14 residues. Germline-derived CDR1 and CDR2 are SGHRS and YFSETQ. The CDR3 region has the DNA TGCGCCAGCAGCTTAGGGACATCTAACTATGGCTACACCTTC. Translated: CASSLGTSNYGYTF.

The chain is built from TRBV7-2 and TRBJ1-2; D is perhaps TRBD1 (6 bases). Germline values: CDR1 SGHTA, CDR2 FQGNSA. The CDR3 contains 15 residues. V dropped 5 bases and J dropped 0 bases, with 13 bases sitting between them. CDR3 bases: TGTGCCAGCAGCACCGACAGGTTTCCTAACTATGGCTACACCTTC. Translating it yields CASSTDRFPNYGYTF.

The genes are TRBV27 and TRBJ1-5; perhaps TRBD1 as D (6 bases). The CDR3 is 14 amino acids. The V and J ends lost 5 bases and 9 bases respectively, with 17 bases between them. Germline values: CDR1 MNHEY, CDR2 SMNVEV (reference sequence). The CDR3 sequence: CASSPTGYSGPQHF. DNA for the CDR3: TGTGCCAGCAGTCCCACAGGGTACTCGGGGCCCCAGCATTTT.

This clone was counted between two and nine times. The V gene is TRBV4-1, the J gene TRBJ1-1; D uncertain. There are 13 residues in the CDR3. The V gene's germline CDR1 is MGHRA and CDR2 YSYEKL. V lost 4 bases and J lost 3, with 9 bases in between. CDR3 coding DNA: TGCGCCAGCAGCCCTCTGCCGGACACTGAAGCTTTCTTT. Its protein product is CASSPLPDTEAFF.

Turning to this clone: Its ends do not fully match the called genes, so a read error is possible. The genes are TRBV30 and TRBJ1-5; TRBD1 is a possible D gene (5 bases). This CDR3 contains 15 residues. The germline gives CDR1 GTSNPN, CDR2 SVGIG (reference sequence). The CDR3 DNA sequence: TGTACCTGGAGTGTACAAGGGGCCGGCTATCAGCCCCAGCATTTT. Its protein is CTWSVQGAGYQPQHF.

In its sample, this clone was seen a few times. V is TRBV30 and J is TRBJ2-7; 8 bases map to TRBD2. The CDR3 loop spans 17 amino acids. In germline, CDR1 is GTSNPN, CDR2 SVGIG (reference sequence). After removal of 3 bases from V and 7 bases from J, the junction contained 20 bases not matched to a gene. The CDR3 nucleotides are TGTGCCTGGAGCCCGGAAACGGGGGGGGCCCTTAGAGGGGAGCAGTACTTC. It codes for CAWSPETGGALRGEQYF. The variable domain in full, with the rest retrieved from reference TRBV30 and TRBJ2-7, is SQTIHQWPATLVQPVGSPLSLECTVEGTSNPNLYWYRQAAGRGLQLLFYSVGIGQISSEVPQNLSASRPQDRQFILSSKKLLLSDSGFYLCAWSPETGGALRGEQYFGPGTRLTVT.

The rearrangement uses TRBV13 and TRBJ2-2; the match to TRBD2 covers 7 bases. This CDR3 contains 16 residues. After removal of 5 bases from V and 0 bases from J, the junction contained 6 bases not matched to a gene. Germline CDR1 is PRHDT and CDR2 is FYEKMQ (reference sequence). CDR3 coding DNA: TGTGCCAGCAGCGGGTGGAGCGGGGCGAACACCGGGGAGCTGTTTTTT. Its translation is CASSGWSGANTGELFF.

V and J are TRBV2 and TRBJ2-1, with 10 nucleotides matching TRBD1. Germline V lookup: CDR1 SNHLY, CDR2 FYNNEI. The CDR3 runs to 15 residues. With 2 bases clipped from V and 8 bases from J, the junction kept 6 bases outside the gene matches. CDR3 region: CASSERTGGYDEQFF. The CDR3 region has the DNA TGTGCCAGCAGTGAACGGACAGGGGGTTACGATGAGCAGTTCTTC.

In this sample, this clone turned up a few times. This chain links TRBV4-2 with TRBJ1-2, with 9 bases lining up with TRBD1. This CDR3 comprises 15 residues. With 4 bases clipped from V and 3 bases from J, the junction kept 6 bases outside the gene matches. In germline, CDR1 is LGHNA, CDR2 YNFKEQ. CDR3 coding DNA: TGTGCCAGCAGCCCGCGGACAGGGGACGACTATGGCTACACCTTC. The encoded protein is CASSPRTGDDYGYTF.